Below are 27 T cell receptor beta chains sequenced from a single sample in a study of early T cells in non-severe SARS-CoV-2 infection. TCRdb ran MiXCR on the 5' RACE reads and lists one entry per CDR3 protein. The table shows about 71,000 distinct CDR3 sequences, with around 12% occurring only once. Source: whole blood, taken at baseline. Receptors were obtained from an adult who was a healthcare worker with PCR-confirmed SARS-CoV-2 infection or an uninfected control (not recorded which).

The chain uses TRBV7-2 and TRBJ2-1; D not certain. This CDR3 spans 13 amino acids. Trimming stripped 11 bases from V and 8 bases from J, with 19 bases between. Per the germline V gene, CDR1 is SGHTA and CDR2 is FQGNSA. As DNA, the CDR3 is TGTGCCGCTGCCCAGGCCCTACACGATGAGCAGTTCTTC. As protein: CAAAQALHDEQFF.

Only a few counts were recorded for this clonotype. The V gene is TRBV9, the J gene TRBJ2-5; D may match TRBD1 or TRBD2 (5 bases each). CDR1 and CDR2 (germline): SGDLS, YYNGEE. This CDR3 has 13 amino acids. The V end was cut by 3 bases, the J end by 6 bases, with 12 bases between. CDR3 DNA sequence: TGTGCCAGCAGCGCGGGGACGGTTAAGACCCAGTACTTC. Its protein product is CASSAGTVKTQYF.

Only a few counts were recorded for this clonotype. This chain joins TRBV12-3 or TRBV12-4 and TRBJ1-1; D not certain. V lost 3 bases to trimming and J lost 3 bases, with 8 bases between them. The CDR3 is 13 residues long. As DNA, the CDR3 is TGTGCCAGCAGTTTTCAAAGGGACACTGAAGCTTTCTTT. Protein sequence: CASSFQRDTEAFF.

The gene calls are TRBV5-1 and TRBJ2-5, with D possibly being TRBD1 or TRBD2 (5 bases each). CDR1 SGHRS and CDR2 YFSETQ come from the germline V gene. The CDR3 totals 13 residues. V dropped 4 bases and J dropped 1 base, with 8 bases sitting between them. The CDR3 sequence: CASSGTVQETQYF. The CDR3 DNA sequence: TGCGCCAGCAGCGGGACCGTCCAAGAGACCCAGTACTTC.

The rearrangement uses TRBV6-2 or TRBV6-3 and TRBJ2-3; tentative D call: TRBD1 (5 bases). V shed 6 bases and J shed 2 bases, with 15 bases lying between them. From germline, CDR1 is MNHEY and CDR2 SVGEGT. This CDR3 has 15 amino acids. The CDR3 reads CASSPTRTTTDTQYF. CDR3 DNA: TGTGCCAGCAGCCCCACCCGGACAACCACAGATACGCAGTATTTT.

The CDR3 loop reads CASSLDPGGYEQYF. The CDR3 DNA is TGTGCCAGCAGCTTGGACCCAGGGGGCTACGAGCAGTACTTC. The chain is built from TRBV5-6 and TRBJ2-7; TRBD1 aligns across 7 bases. The ends lost 0 bases at V and 3 bases at J; junction bases unmatched: 3. The CDR3 has 14 residues. Germline loops: CDR1 SGHDT, CDR2 YYEEEE. The full variable domain, in which reference TRBV5-6 and TRBJ2-7 provide the parts outside the CDR3, is DAGVTQSPTHLIKTRGQQVTLRCSPKSGHDTVSWYQQALGQGPQFIFQYYEEEERQRGNFPDRFSGHQFPNYSSELNVNALLLGDSALYLCASSLDPGGYEQYFGPGTRLTVT.

Comment on this clonotype: A much larger clone lies one base from this, so it may be a read error. The V and J genes are TRBV5-5 and TRBJ2-1; D possibly matches TRBD1 or TRBD2 (5 bases each). CDR3 length: 15 residues. In germline, CDR1 is SGHKS, CDR2 YYEKEE (reference sequence). Here the CDR3 DNA reads TGTGCCAGCGGCTTCTACCGGGACCTATTCGGTGAGCAGTTCTTC. This encodes CASGFYRDLFGEQFF.

This clonotype was seen at least ten times. This chain links TRBV11-2 with TRBJ2-7, with a weak D call TRBD1 (6 bases). V lost 0 bases and J 5 bases, leaving 8 bases between the germline ends. Germline V gives CDR1 SGHAT, CDR2 FQNNGV. The CDR3 is made up of 13 amino acids. DNA of the CDR3: TGTGCCAGCAGCTTAGACAGGGGAGACGAGCAGTACTTC. Protein product: CASSLDRGDEQYF.

The chain uses TRBV12-3 or TRBV12-4 and TRBJ1-3; perhaps TRBD1 as D (5 bases). V shed 6 bases and J shed 1 base, with 13 bases lying between them. The CDR3 is made up of 15 amino acids. In nucleotides, the CDR3 is TGTGCCAGCAGGAAATCGACAGTTTCTGGAAACACCATATATTTT. As protein: CASRKSTVSGNTIYF.

This clonotype was seen at least ten times. The V and J genes are TRBV4-1 and TRBJ1-5; D unclear. CDR3 length: 18 residues. The germline V gene has CDR1 MGHRA and CDR2 YSYEKL. Trimming pared 4 bases from V and 1 base from J, leaving 20 bases between. CDR3 loop: CASSPEYRGTGSNQPQHF. For the CDR3, the DNA is TGCGCCAGCAGCCCAGAGTATCGAGGTACTGGCAGCAATCAGCCCCAGCATTTT.

Only a few counts were recorded for this clonotype. This chain connects TRBV7-2 to TRBJ2-1; 11 bases fit TRBD2. This CDR3 contains 15 residues. CDR1 is SGHTA, CDR2 FQGNSA, per germline. Trimming cost V 8 bases and J 10 bases; bases outside gene matches: 13. The CDR3: CASRQLAGGLREQFF. DNA for the CDR3: TGTGCCAGCCGGCAGCTAGCGGGGGGCCTTCGGGAGCAGTTCTTC.

Only a few counts were recorded for this clonotype. The J gene is TRBJ2-7, the V gene TRBV28; a weak D match, TRBD1 (5 bases). Between the trimmed V and J ends, which lost 1 base and 3 bases, there was a span of 7 bases. This CDR3 region has 13 residues. Germline V CDR1 and CDR2: MDHEN, SYDVKM. CDR3 loop: CASSLSGIYEQYF. The CDR3, as DNA: TGTGCCAGCAGTTTATCAGGGATCTACGAGCAGTACTTC.

CDR3 residues: CSARPPGIAKGEQFF. In DNA form, the CDR3 reads TGCAGTGCTAGACCTCCCGGTATCGCGAAGGGTGAGCAGTTCTTC. The V and J genes are TRBV20-1 and TRBJ2-1; the D is unclear. The germline CDR1 and CDR2 sequences are DFQATT and SNEGSKA (reference sequence). Trimming took off 2 bases at V and 9 bases at J, with 20 bases between the two ends. The CDR3 contains 15 residues.

J is TRBJ1-1 and V is TRBV12-3 or TRBV12-4; no clear D. The CDR3 is 13 amino acids. V was cut by 6 bases and J by 0 bases, with 8 bases left in between. The CDR3 reads CASRATVNTEAFF. The CDR3 DNA is TGTGCCAGCAGAGCTACAGTGAACACTGAAGCTTTCTTT.

With respect to this clonotype: A read error may be the cause here, since a much bigger clone is one base away. V is TRBV27 and J is TRBJ1-5; 7 bases match TRBD1. Germline CDR1 and CDR2: MNHEY and SMNVEV (reference sequence). The CDR3 contains 15 residues. The junction had 5 bases not matched to a gene; V was cut back by 3 bases and J by 3 bases. CDR3 DNA: TGTGCCAGCAGTTTGGTCAGGGGGTACAATCAGCCCCAGCATTTT. Its translation is CASSLVRGYNQPQHF.

V gene TRBV4-1 combines with J gene TRBJ2-3, with D perhaps TRBD2 (6 bases). The CDR3 is 15 amino acids. Trimming cost V 3 bases and J 5 bases, with 15 bases left between them. CDR1 and CDR2 from the germline V gene are MGHRA and YSYEKL. The CDR3 protein is CASSHSSSGQDTQYF. CDR3 DNA sequence: TGCGCCAGCAGCCACTCTTCGAGCGGGCAAGATACGCAGTATTTT.

Ten or more counts support this clonotype. The rearrangement links TRBV20-1 to TRBJ1-1, with D possibly matching TRBD1 (6 bases). Germline values: CDR1 DFQATT, CDR2 SNEGSKA (reference sequence). The CDR3 length is 14 residues. The V end was cut by 1 base, the J end by 1 base, with 10 bases between. CDR3 sequence (DNA): TGCAGTGCTAGAGGGTGGGGGCCGAACACTGAAGCTTTCTTT. It specifies CSARGWGPNTEAFF.

The gene calls are TRBV3-1 and TRBJ2-7; TRBD2 matches 14 bases. The CDR3 has 16 amino acids. CDR1 is LGHDT and CDR2 is YNNKEL in the germline V gene (reference sequence). Unmatched junction bases numbered 3, after V lost 3 bases and J lost 2 bases. The CDR3 nucleotides read TGTGCCAGCAGCCACGGGGGACTAGCGGGGGCCTACGAGCAGTACTTC. Encoded protein: CASSHGGLAGAYEQYF.

This clonotype was observed at least ten times. The chain is built from TRBV3-1 and TRBJ2-7; 9 bases are shared with TRBD1. Looked up from germline, CDR1 is LGHDT and CDR2 is YNNKEL (reference sequence). V shed 6 bases, J shed 7 bases, and the junction held 10 bases outside the gene matches. The CDR3 totals 14 residues. The CDR3 loop reads CASRQGALEGEQYF. DNA for the CDR3: TGTGCCAGCAGACAGGGGGCCCTCGAGGGGGAGCAGTACTTC.

This clonotype was seen at least ten times. The chain employs TRBV6-5 and TRBJ1-2; D ambiguous. The CDR3 runs to 13 residues. Per the germline V gene, CDR1 is MNHEY and CDR2 is SVGAGI. V was trimmed by 2 bases and J by 4 bases, leaving 8 bases between them. CDR3 DNA sequence: TGTGCCAGCAGTTACGGTCGTACCTATGGCTACACCTTC. Residues: CASSYGRTYGYTF.

This clonotype was picked up many times. The chain uses TRBV20-1 and TRBJ2-1, with 9 bases lining up with TRBD2. The length of the CDR3 is 14 residues. The V segment lost 3 bases and the J segment 10 bases; nucleotides outside the gene matches: 10. Germline CDR1 reads DFQATT; CDR2 reads SNEGSKA (reference sequence). The CDR3 region has the DNA TGCAGTGCTAGTGGCGGGGGGGTCCTCATCGAGCAGTTCTTC. Translated: CSASGGGVLIEQFF.

This clonotype was picked up a small number of times. The chain is built from TRBV3-1 and TRBJ2-7; TRBD1 might be the D (5 bases). The CDR3 runs to 13 residues. V was shortened by 5 bases and J by 7 bases, with 15 bases between the two germline ends. Germline V gene lookup returns CDR1 LGHDT and CDR2 YNNKEL (reference sequence). The CDR3 reads CASSYQGVGEQYF. The CDR3 nucleotides are TGTGCCAGCAGCTACCAAGGGGTGGGGGAGCAGTACTTC.

In its sample, this clonotype was seen a few times. V is TRBV5-1 and J is TRBJ1-1; no clear D. CDR1 and CDR2 from the germline V gene are SGHRS and YFSETQ. Trimming removed 0 bases from V and 11 bases from J, with 26 bases in between. The CDR3 totals 17 residues. Written as DNA, the CDR3 is TGCGCCAGCAGCTTGGGGCTAGTAACCAGGAACACTGAGAGGGCTTTCTTT. This codes for CASSLGLVTRNTERAFF.

The chain recombines TRBV11-2 with TRBJ1-1, with D possibly TRBD1 on 6 matching bases. Germline V gives CDR1 SGHAT, CDR2 FQNNGV. With 5 bases removed from V and 11 bases from J, the gap between germline ends came to 21 bases. CDR3 length: 14 amino acids. The CDR3 is CASSPRGAGNSAFF. The DNA for the CDR3 is TGTGCCAGCAGCCCACGGGGGGCAGGGAATTCGGCTTTCTTT.

The V call is TRBV28, the J call TRBJ2-3; 7 nucleotides agree with TRBD1. Trimming removed 3 bases from V and 1 base from J; junction bases left unmatched: 1. This CDR3 has 14 residues. The V gene's germline CDR1 is MDHEN and CDR2 SYDVKM. CDR3 sequence (DNA): TGTGCCAGCAGTTTTGACAGGGGCACAGATACGCAGTATTTT. Its translation is CASSFDRGTDTQYF.

The genes are TRBV2 and TRBJ2-3; D unclear. V was pared by 8 bases and J by 2 bases, with 11 bases between. The CDR3 length is 13 residues. The germline V gene encodes CDR1 SNHLY and CDR2 FYNNEI. The CDR3 DNA reads TGTGCCAGCGGGCTCCTCCACACAGATACGCAGTATTTT. It codes for CASGLLHTDTQYF.

A few counts support this clonotype. V is TRBV18 and J is TRBJ1-2; D ambiguous. The ends were cut back, 0 bases at V and 6 bases at J, with 14 bases in the middle. The CDR3 has 15 amino acids. CDR1 and CDR2 (germline): KGHSH, LQKENI. DNA for the CDR3: TGTGCCAGCTCACCACCGGGAGGAATCCCTGATGGCTACACCTTC. Translation gives CASSPPGGIPDGYTF.